This T cell receptor beta chain was recorded in a study of spatial heterogeneity in lung cancer. Looking at the study overall: Compared with alpha-chain sequences, beta-chain sequences were consistently detected in greater numbers. Each unique TCR and UMI combination was seen more than ten times on average in raw reads. Overall study results and limits: Coverage was estimated at around 7% of tumor T cells for alpha chains and less than 15% for beta chains. Counts of expanded alpha and beta TCRs within tumors tracked the tumor nonsynonymous mutation count.

The germline CDR1 and CDR2 sequences are SNHLY and FYNNEI. V lost 6 bases to trimming and J lost 0 bases; unmatched junction nucleotides: 10. The CDR3 loop spans 18 amino acids. In TCRdb, the 5' RACE reads were re-called with MiXCR into one record per CDR3 protein. Among roughly 740 distinct CDR3 sequences listed, around 6.6% were seen once. By share, this clonotype counts as medium-sized (0.01 to 0.1%). Its specificity is unknown. This beta chain came through as a stray read in a library set up for alpha chains, and its size says little. As to time point: sample taken at primary tumor resection. This specimen consisted of lung tumor tissue, obtained at surgery. The rearrangement links TRBV2 to TRBJ2-2; 10 bases agree with TRBD2. The TCR originated in a female donor with early-stage non-small cell lung cancer. The CDR3 loop is CASSLPPGLASNTGELFF. Here the CDR3 DNA reads TGTGCCAGCAGCCTCCCTCCGGGACTAGCGTCGAACACCGGGGAGCTGTTTTTT.